The TCR beta chain under discussion was sequenced for a study of regulatory T cells in long-lasting Graves disease (dated by TCRdb to the early 2020s). In terms of the full investigation: Persistent Graves' disease was defined as persistently positive TSH receptor autoantibodies together with antithyroid drug treatment for over 5 years. Persistent Graves' disease patients were compared with newly diagnosed Graves' disease patients by peripheral blood TCR sequencing and RNA sequencing. A total of around 35 samples underwent TCR sequencing, from roughly 13 patients with persistent Graves' disease and approximately 20 patients with newly diagnosed Graves' disease. In the clinical cohort, patients with persistent Graves' disease had used antithyroid drugs for an average of about 10 years. The study was registered as a clinical trial and conducted in China.

About this clonotype itself: The target of this receptor is not known. No base-level quality is on record; no much larger clone is a single base apart.

Reading from cysteine to phenylalanine, the CDR3 counts 15 amino acids. CDR3 DNA is the only sequence kept; it has 45 bases, read in frame from the first base. The germline V end is reduced by 7 bases and the J end by 8 bases; junction bases left unmatched: 8. Via the germline V gene (reference sequence), CDR1 is LGHDT and CDR2 YNNKEL. Overall study results and their limits: The study examined only peripheral blood because the primary lesion, thyroid tissue, could not be accessed. Compared with newly diagnosed patients, patients with persistent Graves' disease had lower TCR Shannon entropy and fewer highly expanded clones, which suggests clonal expansion. The small sample size was acknowledged by the authors as a limitation that may reduce accuracy. A larger number of public clonotypes was shared among persistent patients (around 3,000) than among newly diagnosed patients (more than 850). Persistent disease showed preferential use of TRBV28, TRBJ1-2 and TRBJ2-5, whereas newly diagnosed disease favored TRBV20-1 and TRBJ2-1. Sequencing and analysis were restricted to the TCR beta chain.

Libraries were prepared through multiplex PCR. TCRdb lists the instrument as Illumina HiSeq 4000. To build TCR beta libraries, CDR3 regions were amplified by Arm-PCR using iRepertoire HTBI primers. Before sequencing, the PCR products underwent gel purification. As for the authors' bioinformatics: A total of some 60 TRBV and 14 TRBJ segments were identified across samples and were used for gene usage analysis of CDR3 amino acid clonotypes. COPE and FqMerger were used to merge filtered high-quality paired reads into contigs. BLAST was used to align contigs to IMGT TRBV, TRBD and TRBJ reference genes, and CDR3 was defined according to IMGT. Highly expanded clones were defined as clonotypes with a frequency above 0.1%. Repertoire diversity was measured by Shannon entropy, and V-J evenness by the Gini coefficient. A clonotype was considered public if more than one individual shared it. In TCRdb, the public reads were trimmed at Q25 with fastp and aligned with MiXCR, with productive beta chains retained. For every CDR3 protein sequence, its rows merge into one entry that carries the most common genes and DNA. The V and J calls shown here were made by TCRdb, not taken from the authors' results. This sample gives about 660,000 distinct CDR3 sequences in total; 30% of them show up just once. The top ten clonotypes cover under 55% of the sample.

The time point label for this specimen denotes: persistent/refractory GD, antithyroid drugs over 5 years with positive TRAb. For both TCR sequencing and RNA sequencing, RNA was extracted from PBMCs using TRIzol. The diagnosis of Graves' disease was made according to American Thyroid Association guidelines. Recruitment of patients was carried out at an endocrinology department in Xi'an, China. Each patient gave around 9 milliliters of peripheral blood, collected in an EDTA anticoagulant tube. PBMCs were isolated by Ficoll Paque Plus density gradient separation without further T cell sorting. RNA quality was checked with an Agilent 2100 Bioanalyzer and agarose gel, and concentration with a NanoDrop 2000.

This sequence uses TRBV3-1 and TRBJ1-6; 10 bases in the junction line up with TRBD1. Sequencing used peripheral blood mononuclear cells (PBMCs), obtained when the disease was refractory, from a patient treated with antithyroid drugs. The TCR originated in a female donor with Graves disease. The CDR3 has the sequence CASTLGQGTDSPLHF. The DNA sequence is given as TGTGCCAGCACCCTGGGACAGGGGACGGATTCACCCCTCCACTTT. When the CDR3 is completed using the reference TRBV3-1 and TRBJ1-6 genes on either side, the full variable domain is DTAVSQTPKYLVTQMGNDKSIKCEQNLGHDTMYWYKQDSKKFLKIMFSYNNKELIINETVPNRFSPKSPDKAHLNLHINSLELGDSAVYFCASTLGQGTDSPLHFGNGTRLTVT.